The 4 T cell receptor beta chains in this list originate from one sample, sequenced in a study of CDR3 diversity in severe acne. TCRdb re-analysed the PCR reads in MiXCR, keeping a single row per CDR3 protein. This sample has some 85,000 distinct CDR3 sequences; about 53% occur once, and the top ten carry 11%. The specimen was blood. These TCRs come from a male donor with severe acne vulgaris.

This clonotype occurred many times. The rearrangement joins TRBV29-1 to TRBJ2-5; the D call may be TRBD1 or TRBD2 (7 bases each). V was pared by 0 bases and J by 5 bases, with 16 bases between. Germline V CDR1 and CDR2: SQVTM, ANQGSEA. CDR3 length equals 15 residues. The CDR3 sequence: CSVEDGRGGRETQYF. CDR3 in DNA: TGCAGCGTTGAAGACGGCAGGGGGGGTAGGGAGACCCAGTACTTC.

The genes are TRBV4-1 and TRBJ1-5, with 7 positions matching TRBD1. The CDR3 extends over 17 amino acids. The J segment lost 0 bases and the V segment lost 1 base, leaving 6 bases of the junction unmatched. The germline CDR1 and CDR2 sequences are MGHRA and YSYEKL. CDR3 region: CASSQVEGAYSNQPQHF. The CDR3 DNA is TGCGCCAGCAGCCAAGTGGAGGGGGCGTATAGCAATCAGCCCCAGCATTTT.

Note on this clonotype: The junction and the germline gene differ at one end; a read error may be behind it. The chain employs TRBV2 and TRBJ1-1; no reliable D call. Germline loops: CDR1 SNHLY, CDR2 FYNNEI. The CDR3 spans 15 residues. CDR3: CASSDHRLMNTEASF. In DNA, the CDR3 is TGTGCCAGCAGTGACCACAGATTAATGAACACTGAAGCTTCCTTT.

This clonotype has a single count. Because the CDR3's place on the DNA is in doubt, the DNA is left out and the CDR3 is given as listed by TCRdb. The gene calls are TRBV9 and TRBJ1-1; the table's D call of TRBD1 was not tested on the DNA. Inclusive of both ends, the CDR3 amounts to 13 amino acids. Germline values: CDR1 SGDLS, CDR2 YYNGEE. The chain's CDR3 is CASSVAWGSTSFF.